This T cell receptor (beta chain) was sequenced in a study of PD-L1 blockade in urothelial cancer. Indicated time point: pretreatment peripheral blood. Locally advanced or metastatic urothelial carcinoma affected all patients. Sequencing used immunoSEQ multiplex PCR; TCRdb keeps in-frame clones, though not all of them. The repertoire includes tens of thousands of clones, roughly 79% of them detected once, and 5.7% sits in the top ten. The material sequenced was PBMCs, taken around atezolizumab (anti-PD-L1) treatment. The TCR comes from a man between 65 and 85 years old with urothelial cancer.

The CDR3 DNA reads TGTGCCAGCAGTGACCTAGCAGATACGCAGTATTTT. This gives the protein CASSDLADTQYF. This rearrangement joins TRBV6-1 to TRBJ2-3; D uncertain. The CDR3 contains 12 residues. Between the trimmed V and J ends, which lost 3 bases and 4 bases, there was a span of 5 bases. Germline V gives CDR1 MNHNS, CDR2 SASEGT.